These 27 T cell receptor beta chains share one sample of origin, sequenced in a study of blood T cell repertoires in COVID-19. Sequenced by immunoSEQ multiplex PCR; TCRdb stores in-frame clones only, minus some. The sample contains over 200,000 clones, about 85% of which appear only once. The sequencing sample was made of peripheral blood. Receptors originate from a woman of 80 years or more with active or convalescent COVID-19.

The CDR3 DNA follows: TGCAGCGTACCTCGGGGGGCCGCGGACAATGAGCAGTTCTTC. Translating gives CSVPRGAADNEQFF. The chain employs TRBV29-1 and TRBJ2-1, with D maybe TRBD2 (7 bases). The CDR3 loop spans 14 amino acids. Germline CDR1 and CDR2: SQVTM and ANQGSEA. Trimming removed 6 bases at V and 5 bases at J, with 17 bases between.

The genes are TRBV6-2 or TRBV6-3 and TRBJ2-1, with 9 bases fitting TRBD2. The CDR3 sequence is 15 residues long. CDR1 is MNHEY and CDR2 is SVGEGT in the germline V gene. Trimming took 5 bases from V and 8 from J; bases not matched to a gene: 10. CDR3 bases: TGTGCCAGCAGTCGTAGAGCGGGGGGCAGCGATGAGCAGTTCTTC. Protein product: CASSRRAGGSDEQFF.

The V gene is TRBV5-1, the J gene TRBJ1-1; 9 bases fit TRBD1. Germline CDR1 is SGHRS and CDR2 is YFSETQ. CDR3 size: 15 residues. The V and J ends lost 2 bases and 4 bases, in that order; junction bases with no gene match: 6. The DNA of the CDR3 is TGCGCCAGCAGCTTTCTGGGGACAGGGAGCACTGAAGCTTTCTTT. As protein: CASSFLGTGSTEAFF. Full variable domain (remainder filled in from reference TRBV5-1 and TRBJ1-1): KAGVTQTPRYLIKTRGQQVTLSCSPISGHRSVSWYQQTPGQGLQFLFEYFSETQRNKGNFPGRFSGRQFSNSRSEMNVSTLELGDSALYLCASSFLGTGSTEAFFGQGTRLTVV.

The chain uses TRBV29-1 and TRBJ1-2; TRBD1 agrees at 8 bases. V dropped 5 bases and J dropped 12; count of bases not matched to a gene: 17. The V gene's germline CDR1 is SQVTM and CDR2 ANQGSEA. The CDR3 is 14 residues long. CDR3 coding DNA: TGCAGCGTTCCTCGGCAGGGGGCAAGTCCGGTGGACACCTTC. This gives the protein CSVPRQGASPVDTF.

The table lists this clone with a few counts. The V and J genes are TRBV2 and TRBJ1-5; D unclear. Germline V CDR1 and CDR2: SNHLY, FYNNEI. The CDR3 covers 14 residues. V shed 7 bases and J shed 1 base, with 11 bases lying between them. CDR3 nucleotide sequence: TGTGCCAGCACCGCTCAGGTGAGCAATCAGCCCCAGCATTTT. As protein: CASTAQVSNQPQHF.

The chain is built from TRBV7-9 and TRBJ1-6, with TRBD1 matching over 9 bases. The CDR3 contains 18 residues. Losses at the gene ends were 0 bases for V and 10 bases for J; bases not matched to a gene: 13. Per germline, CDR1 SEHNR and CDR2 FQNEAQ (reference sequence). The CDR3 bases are TGTGCCAGCAGCTTAGCCCCGGGACAGGGATCAAAAGGCTCACCCCTCCACTTT. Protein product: CASSLAPGQGSKGSPLHF. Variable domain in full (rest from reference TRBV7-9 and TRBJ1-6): DTGVSQNPRHKITKRGQNVTFRCDPISEHNRLYWYRQTLGQGPEFLTYFQNEAQLEKSRLLSDRFSAERPKGSFSTLEIQRTEQGDSAMYLCASSLAPGQGSKGSPLHFGNGTRLTVT.

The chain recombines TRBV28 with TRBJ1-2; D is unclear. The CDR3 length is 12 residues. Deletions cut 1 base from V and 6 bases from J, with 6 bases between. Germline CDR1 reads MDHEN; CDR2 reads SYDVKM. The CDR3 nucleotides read TGTGCCAGCAGTTTATCCGGGGATGGCTACACCTTC. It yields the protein CASSLSGDGYTF.

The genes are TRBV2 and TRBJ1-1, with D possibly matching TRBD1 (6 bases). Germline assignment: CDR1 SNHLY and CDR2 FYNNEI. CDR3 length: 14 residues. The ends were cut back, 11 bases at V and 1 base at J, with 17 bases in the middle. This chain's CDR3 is CAARAGARNTEAFF. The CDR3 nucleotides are TGTGCCGCTAGGGCAGGGGCTAGGAACACTGAAGCTTTCTTT. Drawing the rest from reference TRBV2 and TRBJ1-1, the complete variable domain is EPEVTQTPSHQVTQMGQEVILRCVPISNHLYFYWYRQILGQKVEFLVSFYNNEISEKSEIFDDQFSVERPDGSNFTLKIRSTKLEDSAMYFCAARAGARNTEAFFGQGTRLTVV.

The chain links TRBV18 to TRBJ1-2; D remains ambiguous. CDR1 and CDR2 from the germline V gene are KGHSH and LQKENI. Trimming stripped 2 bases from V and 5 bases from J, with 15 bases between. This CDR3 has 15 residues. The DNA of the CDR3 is TGTGCCAGCTCACCAGTAGACGGATTCGGGTATGGCTACACCTTC. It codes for CASSPVDGFGYGYTF.

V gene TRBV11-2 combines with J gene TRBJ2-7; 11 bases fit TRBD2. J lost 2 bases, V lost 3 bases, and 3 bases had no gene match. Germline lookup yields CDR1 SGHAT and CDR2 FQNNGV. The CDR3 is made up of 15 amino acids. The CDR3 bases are TGTGCCAGCAGCTTCTTAGCGGGAGGGACCTACGAGCAGTACTTC. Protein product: CASSFLAGGTYEQYF.

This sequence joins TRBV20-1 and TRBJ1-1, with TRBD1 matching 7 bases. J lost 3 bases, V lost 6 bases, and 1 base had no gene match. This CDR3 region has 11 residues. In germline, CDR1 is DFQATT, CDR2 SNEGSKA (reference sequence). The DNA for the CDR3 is TGCAGTGCCAGGGGGGACACTGAAGCTTTCTTT. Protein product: CSARGDTEAFF.

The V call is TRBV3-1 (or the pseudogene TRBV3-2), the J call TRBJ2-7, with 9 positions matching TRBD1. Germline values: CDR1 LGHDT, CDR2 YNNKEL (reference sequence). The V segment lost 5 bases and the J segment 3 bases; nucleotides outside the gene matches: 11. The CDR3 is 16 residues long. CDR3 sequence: CASSYQDRGMYYEQYF. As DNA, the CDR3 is TGTGCCAGCAGCTACCAGGACAGGGGTATGTACTACGAGCAGTACTTC.

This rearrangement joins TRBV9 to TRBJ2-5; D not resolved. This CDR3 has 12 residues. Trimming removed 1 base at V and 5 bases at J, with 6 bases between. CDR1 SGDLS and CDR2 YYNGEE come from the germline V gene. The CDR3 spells CASSVYGETQYF. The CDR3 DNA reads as TGTGCCAGCAGCGTATACGGGGAGACCCAGTACTTC.

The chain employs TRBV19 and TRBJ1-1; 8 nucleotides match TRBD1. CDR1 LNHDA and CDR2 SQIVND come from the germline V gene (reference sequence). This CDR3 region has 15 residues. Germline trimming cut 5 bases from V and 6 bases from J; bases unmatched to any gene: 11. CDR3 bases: TGTGCCAGTAGTCCAGGACAGGGTTGGATGGCTGAAGCTTTCTTT. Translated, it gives CASSPGQGWMAEAFF.

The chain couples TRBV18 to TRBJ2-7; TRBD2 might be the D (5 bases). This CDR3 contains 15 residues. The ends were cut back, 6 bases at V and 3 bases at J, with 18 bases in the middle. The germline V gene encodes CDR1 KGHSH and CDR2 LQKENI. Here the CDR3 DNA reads TGTGCCAGCTCCAAGGCCCAATCCGGGGACTACGAGCAGTACTTC. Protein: CASSKAQSGDYEQYF. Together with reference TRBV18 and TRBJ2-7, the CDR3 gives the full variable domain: NAGVMQNPRHLVRRRGQEARLRCSPMKGHSHVYWYRQLPEEGLKFMVYLQKENIIDESGMPKERFSAEFPKEGPSILRIQQVVRGDSAAYFCASSKAQSGDYEQYFGPGTRLTVT.

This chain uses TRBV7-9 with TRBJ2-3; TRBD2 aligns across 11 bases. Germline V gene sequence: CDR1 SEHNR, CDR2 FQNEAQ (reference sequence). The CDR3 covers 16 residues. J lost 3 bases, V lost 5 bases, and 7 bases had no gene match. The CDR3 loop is CASSPRLAGRTDTQYF. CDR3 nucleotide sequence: TGTGCCAGCAGCCCCCGACTAGCGGGAAGAACAGATACGCAGTATTTT.

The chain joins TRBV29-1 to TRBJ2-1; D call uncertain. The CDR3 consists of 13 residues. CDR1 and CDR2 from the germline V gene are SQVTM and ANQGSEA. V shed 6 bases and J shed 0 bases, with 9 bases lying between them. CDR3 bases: TGCAGCGTCACTTTCGACTCCTACAATGAGCAGTTCTTC. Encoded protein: CSVTFDSYNEQFF.

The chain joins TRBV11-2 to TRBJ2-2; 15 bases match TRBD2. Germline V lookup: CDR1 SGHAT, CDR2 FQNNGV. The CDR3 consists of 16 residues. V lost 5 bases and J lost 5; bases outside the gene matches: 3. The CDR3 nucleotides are TGTGCCAGCAGCAAGGGACTAGCGGGAGGAACCGGGGAGCTGTTTTTT. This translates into CASSKGLAGGTGELFF.

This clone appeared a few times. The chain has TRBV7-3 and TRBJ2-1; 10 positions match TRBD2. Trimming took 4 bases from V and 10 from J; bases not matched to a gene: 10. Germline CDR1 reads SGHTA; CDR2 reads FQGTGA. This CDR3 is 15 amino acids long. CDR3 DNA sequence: TGTGCCAGCAGCTCCAACAGCGGGGGGGCACAGGAGCAGTTCTTC. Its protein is CASSSNSGGAQEQFF.

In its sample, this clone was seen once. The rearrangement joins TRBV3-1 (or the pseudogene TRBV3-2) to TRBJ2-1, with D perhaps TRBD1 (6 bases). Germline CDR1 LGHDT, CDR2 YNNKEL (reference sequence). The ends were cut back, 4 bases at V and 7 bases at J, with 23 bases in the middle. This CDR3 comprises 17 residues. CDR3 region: CASSLDGLQTGMNEQFF. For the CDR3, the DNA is TGTGCCAGCAGCCTGGACGGCTTACAAACAGGGATGAATGAGCAGTTCTTC.

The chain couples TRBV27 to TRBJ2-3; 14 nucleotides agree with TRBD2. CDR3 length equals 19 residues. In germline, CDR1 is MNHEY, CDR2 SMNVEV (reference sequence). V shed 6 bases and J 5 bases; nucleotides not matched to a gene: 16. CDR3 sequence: CASRMRGLAGAQLQDTQYF. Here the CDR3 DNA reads TGTGCCAGCAGGATGAGGGGACTAGCGGGGGCCCAGTTGCAAGATACGCAGTATTTT.

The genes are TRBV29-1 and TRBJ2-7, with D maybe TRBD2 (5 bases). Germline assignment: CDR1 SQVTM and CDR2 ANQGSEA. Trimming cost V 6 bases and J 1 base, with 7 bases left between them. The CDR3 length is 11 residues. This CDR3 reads CSVAASYEQYF. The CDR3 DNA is TGCAGCGTAGCGGCATCCTACGAGCAGTACTTC.

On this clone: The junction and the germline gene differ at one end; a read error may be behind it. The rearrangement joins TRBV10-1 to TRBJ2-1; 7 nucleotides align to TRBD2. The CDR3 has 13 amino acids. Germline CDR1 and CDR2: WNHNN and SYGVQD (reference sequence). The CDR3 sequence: CASSERASGASVF. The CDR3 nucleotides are TGCGCCAGCAGTGAGCGGGCTAGCGGAGCCTCGGTCTTC.

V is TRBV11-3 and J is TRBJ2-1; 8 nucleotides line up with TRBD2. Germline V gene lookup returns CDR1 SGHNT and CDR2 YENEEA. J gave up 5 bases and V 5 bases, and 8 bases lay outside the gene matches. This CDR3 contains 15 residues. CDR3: CASSGTSGSDNEQFF. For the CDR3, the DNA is TGTGCCAGCAGCGGAACTAGCGGTAGCGACAATGAGCAGTTCTTC.

The CDR3 DNA sequence: TGCGCCAGCAGCGGCGGGACAGGGGGCAAGGGTGAGCAGTTCTTC. Protein product: CASSGGTGGKGEQFF. The chain recombines TRBV5-1 with TRBJ2-1; 12 nucleotides agree with TRBD1. The V gene's germline CDR1 is SGHRS and CDR2 YFSETQ. V lost 4 bases to trimming and J lost 9 bases; unmatched junction nucleotides: 8. The CDR3 totals 15 residues. Variable domain in full (rest from reference TRBV5-1 and TRBJ2-1): KAGVTQTPRYLIKTRGQQVTLSCSPISGHRSVSWYQQTPGQGLQFLFEYFSETQRNKGNFPGRFSGRQFSNSRSEMNVSTLELGDSALYLCASSGGTGGKGEQFFGPGTRLTVL.

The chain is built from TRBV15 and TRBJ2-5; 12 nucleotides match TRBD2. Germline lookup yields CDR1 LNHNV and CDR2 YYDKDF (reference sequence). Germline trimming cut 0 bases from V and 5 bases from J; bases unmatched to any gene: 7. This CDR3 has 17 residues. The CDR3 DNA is TGTGCCACCAGCAGAGATAGGTTCGGGACTAGCGGGGAGACCCAGTACTTC. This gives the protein CATSRDRFGTSGETQYF.

CDR3 nucleotide sequence: TGTGCCAGCAGTCCTCCTGGTTGGACAGGCTTATCGGCAGAGCTACAGTACTTC. Translation gives CASSPPGWTGLSAELQYF. V usage is TRBV6-6 and J usage is TRBJ2-7; 7 nucleotides line up with TRBD1. Germline CDR1 is MNHNY and CDR2 is SVGAGI (reference sequence). The CDR3 totals 18 residues. The V and J ends lost 5 bases and 10 bases, in that order; junction bases with no gene match: 26.